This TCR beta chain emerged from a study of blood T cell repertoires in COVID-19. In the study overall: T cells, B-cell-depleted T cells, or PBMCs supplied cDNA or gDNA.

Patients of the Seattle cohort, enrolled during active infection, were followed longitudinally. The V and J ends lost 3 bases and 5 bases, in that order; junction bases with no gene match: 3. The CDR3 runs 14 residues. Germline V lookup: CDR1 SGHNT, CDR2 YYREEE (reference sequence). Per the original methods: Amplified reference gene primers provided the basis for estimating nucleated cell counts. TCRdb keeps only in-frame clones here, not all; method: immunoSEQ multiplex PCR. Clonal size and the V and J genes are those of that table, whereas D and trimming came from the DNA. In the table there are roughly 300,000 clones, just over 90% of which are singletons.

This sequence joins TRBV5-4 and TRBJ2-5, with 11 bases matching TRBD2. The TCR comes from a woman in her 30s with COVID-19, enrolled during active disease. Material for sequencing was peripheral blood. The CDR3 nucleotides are TGTGCCAGCAGCTGGTCTAGCGGGAGGGAGACCCAGTACTTC. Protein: CASSWSSGRETQYF.